This TCR beta chain is drawn from a study of PD-1 blockade in mismatch repair-deficient tumors. Study background: All were previously treated, progressing patients with 12 mismatch repair-deficient cancer types. Study results and limitations: After pembrolizumab, tumor-resident clones rose rapidly, then generally contracted before radiologic responses.

Every patient had mismatch repair deficiency by PCR or immunohistochemistry. A few pembrolizumab responders had their TCRs sequenced. Germline V CDR1 and CDR2: MGHRA, YSYEKL. The CDR3 extends over 16 amino acids. Trimming pared 1 base from V and 0 bases from J, leaving 9 bases between. Using immunoSEQ multiplex PCR, the repertoire was profiled, and TCRdb retains in-frame clones only, with some absent. This sample yields some 100,000 clones, of which approximately 83% are seen a single time; around 5.8% belongs to the top ten. Comment on this clone: Its antigen is undetermined.

This specimen consisted of peripheral blood, obtained 35 to 37 weeks after starting pembrolizumab. The TCR was taken from an adult with mismatch repair-deficient cancer. The chain recombines TRBV4-1 with TRBJ1-4, with D unresolved. CDR3 protein: CASSQVGPSTNEKLFF. For the CDR3, the DNA is TGCGCCAGCAGCCAAGTCGGACCTTCAACTAATGAAAAACTGTTTTTT.